This TCR beta chain was captured in a study of T cells in Graves' hyperthyroidism and ophthalmopathy. Trimming removed 5 bases from V and 0 bases from J, with 10 bases in between. Per germline, CDR1 SEHNR and CDR2 FQNEAQ (reference sequence). The CDR3 extends over 14 amino acids. This clonotype came up many times. Its antigen is undetermined. RNA transcripts yielded amplified TCR beta CDR3 regions. Primed by the HTBI set, a first-round RT-PCR was run on the TCR CDR3. Using its own MiXCR run on the multiplex PCR reads, TCRdb lists one record per CDR3 protein. The table has about 770,000 distinct CDR3 sequences, roughly a sixth seen once; the top ten hold approximately 15%. The hyperthyroidism was newly diagnosed and had lasted under 2 months; the patients were aged 18 to 65. Isolation of PBMCs was performed on 8 to 10 ml fresh peripheral blood. Findings of the study overall: Stable hyperthyroidism and ophthalmopathy were separated using 13 V-J signatures. A median approximately 6.8 months before onset, the model predicted ophthalmopathy.

The V call is TRBV7-9, the J call TRBJ1-2, with D unclear. Sequencing used blood. The clonotype originates from a woman in her fifties or sixties with Graves' hyperthyroidism that later progressed to Graves' ophthalmopathy. The CDR3 sequence: CASSGGRANYGYTF. CDR3 coding DNA: TGTGCCAGCAGCGGAGGTAGAGCTAACTATGGCTACACCTTC.